This TCR beta chain was recovered during a study of neoadjuvant anti-PD-1 for oral cavity cancer. Study in general: Patients mostly received three to four biweekly nivolumab doses at 3 mg/kg before surgery.

Germline CDR1 SGHNT, CDR2 YYREEE (reference sequence). V gave up 4 bases and J gave up 0 bases; unmatched junction bases: 9. The CDR3 is 19 residues long. Study-wide points: Post-nivolumab, blood T cell clonality was significantly elevated in non-responders. Pretreatment Treg/Th17 ratio correlated inversely with post-treatment tumor clonality.

The patients had HPV-negative, locally advanced oral cavity squamous cell carcinoma. Concerning this clone: The target antigen is unknown.

The assay was immunoSEQ multiplex PCR, and TCRdb's table has in-frame clones only and misses some. The sample shows about 14,000 clones, around two thirds of them seen only once. The source is a person aged 35-80 years with oral cavity squamous cell carcinoma. The sample was PBMCs, taken before nivolumab (anti-PD-1) treatment. The rearrangement joins TRBV5-4 to TRBJ2-4; 14 bases align to TRBD2. The CDR3 region is CASSPPGGTSGGAKNIQYF. CDR3 bases: TGTGCCAGCAGCCCCCCAGGTGGGACTAGCGGGGGAGCCAAAAACATTCAGTACTTC.